The TCR beta chain under discussion was sequenced for a study of T cells in Graves' hyperthyroidism and ophthalmopathy. The CDR3 contains 12 residues. Germline CDR1 reads SEHNR; CDR2 reads FQNEAQ (reference sequence). Trimming took 0 bases from V and 9 from J, leaving 8 bases between them. This clonotype was recorded many times. Its matching antigen is unknown. PBMCs were sourced from roughly 9.3 ml fresh peripheral blood. Amplification targeted TCR beta CDR3 regions from RNA transcripts. A set of HTBI primers served as the primers for a first-round RT-PCR of the TCR CDR3. TCRdb called the multiplex PCR reads again in MiXCR, with one record for every CDR3 protein. The top ten clones hold 30% to 40% of a sample with just under 750,000 distinct CDR3 sequences, 35% of them seen once. Study-wide results and caveats: Ophthalmopathy was distinguished from stable hyperthyroidism by 13 V-J signatures.

Sequenced input: blood. This chain connects TRBV7-9 to TRBJ1-1; D is unclear. This clonotype originated in a woman between 35 and 50 years old with Graves' hyperthyroidism. CDR3 residues: CASSLASGKAFF. CDR3 bases: TGTGCCAGCAGCTTAGCTAGCGGGAAAGCTTTCTTT.